The 27 T cell receptor beta chains given below trace back to one sample, sequenced in a study of identical twins. TCRdb fed the 5' RACE reads into MiXCR, producing one record per CDR3 protein. The sample has approximately 600,000 distinct CDR3 sequences; 7.5% to 10% are singletons. These same records also appear under a second study, on yellow fever vaccine responses in identical twins.

The sequenced material came from PBMCs. The source of these receptors is a woman between 18 and 29 years old in good health.

The J gene is TRBJ2-1, the V gene TRBV15; 14 nucleotides line up with TRBD2. The CDR3 totals 14 residues. The J segment lost 14 bases and the V segment lost 0 bases, leaving 3 bases of the junction unmatched. Germline V lookup: CDR1 LNHNV, CDR2 YYDKDF (reference sequence). The CDR3 sequence is CATSREGLAGDEFF. The DNA for the CDR3 is TGTGCCACCAGCAGAGAGGGACTAGCGGGAGATGAGTTCTTC.

This clonotype was picked up many times. This chain links TRBV5-1 with TRBJ2-5; TRBD2 matches 11 bases. V dropped 1 base and J dropped 1; count of bases not matched to a gene: 3. The CDR3 loop spans 16 amino acids. Germline V gene sequence: CDR1 SGHRS, CDR2 YFSETQ. The CDR3 DNA reads TGCGCCAGCAGCTTGATAGGGACTAGCGGCCAAGAGACCCAGTACTTC. Amino acid sequence: CASSLIGTSGQETQYF.

This clonotype was observed at least ten times. This sequence joins TRBV29-1 and TRBJ2-5; 7 positions match TRBD1. This CDR3 is 15 amino acids long. Germline loops: CDR1 SQVTM, CDR2 ANQGSEA. The junction had 13 bases not matched to a gene; V was cut back by 7 bases and J by 2 bases. The CDR3 protein is CSGTPGQRIQETQYF. The CDR3 bases are TGCAGCGGAACCCCGGGACAGCGGATACAAGAGACCCAGTACTTC.

J is TRBJ2-7 and V is TRBV5-1; 10 bases map to TRBD2. The CDR3 length is 16 residues. Unmatched junction bases numbered 9, after V lost 0 bases and J lost 6 bases. The germline V gene has CDR1 SGHRS and CDR2 YFSETQ. CDR3 residues: CASSLALSGGASEQYF. CDR3 DNA: TGCGCCAGCAGCTTGGCCCTAAGCGGGGGGGCGAGCGAGCAGTACTTC.

This rearrangement joins TRBV5-1 to TRBJ2-2; D call uncertain. The germline CDR1 and CDR2 sequences are SGHRS and YFSETQ. Between the trimmed V and J ends, which lost 4 bases and 7 bases, there was a span of 8 bases. The CDR3 has 12 amino acids. CDR3 sequence (DNA): TGCGCCAGCAGCCCTTTGGGCGGGGAGCTGTTTTTT. Translating gives CASSPLGGELFF.

The rearrangement links TRBV6-2 or TRBV6-3 to TRBJ1-1, with unresolved D. CDR3 length equals 12 residues. The V end was cut by 3 bases, the J end by 5 bases, with 7 bases between. CDR1 and CDR2 from the germline V gene are MNHEY and SVGEGT. In DNA form, the CDR3 reads TGTGCCAGCAGTTATCAGGTTACTGAAGCTTTCTTT. Its protein is CASSYQVTEAFF.

The rearrangement links TRBV10-3 to TRBJ1-5; TRBD1 is a possible D gene (6 bases). The germline CDR1 and CDR2 sequences are ENHRY and SYGVKD. The CDR3 spans 15 residues. Between the trimmed V and J ends, which lost 0 bases and 5 bases, there was a span of 11 bases. CDR3 residues: CAISESPGADQPQHF. The CDR3, as DNA: TGTGCCATCAGTGAGTCGCCGGGGGCAGATCAGCCCCAGCATTTT.

As for this clonotype: A junction boundary mismatches the germline segment, possibly from a read error. The CDR3 DNA is TGTGCCAGCAGCCAAGCAGGGACAGGTCAAGATACCCAGTACTTC. Protein product: CASSQAGTGQDTQYF. The V and J genes are TRBV4-2 and TRBJ2-5; 8 bases line up with TRBD1. CDR1 is LGHNA and CDR2 is YNFKEQ in the germline V gene. The CDR3 runs to 15 residues.

V gene TRBV3-1 combines with J gene TRBJ2-5, with 9 nucleotides matching TRBD2. This CDR3 has 15 amino acids. V was clipped by 3 bases and J by 4 bases; unmatched bases: 6. Germline lookup yields CDR1 LGHDT and CDR2 YNNKEL (reference sequence). The CDR3 DNA is TGTGCCAGCAGCCACTTAGCGGGAGCAACAGAGACCCAGTACTTC. Translating gives CASSHLAGATETQYF.

This clonotype came up many times. The genes are TRBV5-1 and TRBJ2-2; 13 bases fit TRBD2. The CDR3 is 17 amino acids. Trimming cost V 4 bases and J 0 bases; bases outside gene matches: 3. Germline values: CDR1 SGHRS, CDR2 YFSETQ. CDR3 DNA: TGCGCCAGCAGCCGGACTAGCGGGGGTTCGAACACCGGGGAGCTGTTTTTT. Its translation: CASSRTSGGSNTGELFF.

The chain combines TRBV9 with TRBJ2-5; no reliable D call. This CDR3 is built from 14 residues. Between the trimmed V and J ends, which lost 0 bases and 1 base, there was a span of 7 bases. CDR1 is SGDLS and CDR2 is YYNGEE in the germline V gene. The CDR3, as DNA: TGTGCCAGCAGCGTAGGTCCCACCCAAGAGACCCAGTACTTC. As protein: CASSVGPTQETQYF. The full variable domain, its missing parts supplied by reference TRBV9 and TRBJ2-5, is DSGVTQTPKHLITATGQRVTLRCSPRSGDLSVYWYQQSLDQGLQFLIQYYNGEERAKGNILERFSAQQFPDLHSELNLSSLELGDSALYFCASSVGPTQETQYFGPGTRLLVL.

This clonotype has only a few counts. The chain couples TRBV29-1 to TRBJ2-2, with 10 bases lining up with TRBD1. Germline V gene data show CDR1 as SQVTM and CDR2 as ANQGSEA. J lost 2 bases, V lost 7 bases, and 4 bases had no gene match. CDR3 size: 14 residues. CDR3 residues: CSAGTGVNTGELFF. In DNA, the CDR3 is TGCAGCGCCGGGACAGGGGTCAACACCGGGGAGCTGTTTTTT.

This clonotype was observed a few times. The chain recombines TRBV6-2 or TRBV6-3 with TRBJ2-1; 7 bases line up with TRBD2. The junction had 6 bases not matched to a gene; V was cut back by 2 bases and J by 5 bases. The germline gives CDR1 MNHEY, CDR2 SVGEGT. The CDR3 consists of 15 residues. This CDR3 reads CASSYAGLADNEQFF. In DNA form, the CDR3 reads TGTGCCAGCAGTTACGCAGGGCTAGCGGACAATGAGCAGTTCTTC.

This clonotype was detected many times. V gene TRBV7-9 combines with J gene TRBJ2-7, with D hard to call. Trimming shortened V by 0 bases and J by 6 bases, and 0 bases separated the two germline ends. Germline CDR1 SEHNR, CDR2 FQNEAQ (reference sequence). The CDR3 loop spans 10 amino acids. CDR3 loop: CASSLAEQYF. The CDR3 DNA reads as TGTGCCAGCAGCTTAGCCGAGCAGTACTTC.

The chain has TRBV7-9 and TRBJ2-1, with 8 bases matching TRBD2. Germline V CDR1 and CDR2: SEHNR, FQNEAQ (reference sequence). The CDR3 is 15 amino acids. V shed 1 base, J shed 8 bases, and the junction held 7 bases outside the gene matches. CDR3 DNA sequence: TGTGCCAGCAGCTTAGGTAGCGGGACCCGCGATGAGCAGTTCTTC. Encoded protein: CASSLGSGTRDEQFF.

There are a few counts of this clonotype. The V call is TRBV11-1, the J call TRBJ2-1; 14 positions match TRBD2. The CDR3 has 20 amino acids. Germline CDR1 SGHAT, CDR2 FQDESV (reference sequence). V shed 5 bases and J 2 bases; nucleotides not matched to a gene: 14. The DNA of the CDR3 is TGTGCCAGCAGCCGGAGATCGGGACTAGCGGGAGACTTAGCCTACAATGAGCAGTTCTTC. This codes for CASSRRSGLAGDLAYNEQFF.

V usage is TRBV29-1 and J usage is TRBJ1-1; 9 nucleotides align to TRBD1. CDR1 and CDR2 from the germline V gene are SQVTM and ANQGSEA. The CDR3 loop spans 13 amino acids. J lost 5 bases, V lost 5 bases, and 6 bases had no gene match. CDR3 coding DNA: TGCAGCGTTCAACCAGGACAGGGGACTGAAGCTTTCTTT. It specifies CSVQPGQGTEAFF.

V is TRBV5-1 and J is TRBJ1-6; TRBD1 might be the D (5 bases). There are 15 residues in the CDR3. Germline CDR1 reads SGHRS; CDR2 reads YFSETQ. Trimming took off 0 bases at V and 7 bases at J, with 11 bases between the two ends. CDR3 in amino acids: CASSLGGEVNSPLHF. The CDR3 nucleotides read TGCGCCAGCAGCTTGGGGGGGGAGGTAAATTCACCCCTCCACTTT. Looking up the rest from reference TRBV5-1 and TRBJ1-6 gives the full variable domain: KAGVTQTPRYLIKTRGQQVTLSCSPISGHRSVSWYQQTPGQGLQFLFEYFSETQRNKGNFPGRFSGRQFSNSRSEMNVSTLELGDSALYLCASSLGGEVNSPLHFGNGTRLTVT.

There are a few counts of this clonotype. V is TRBV11-2 and J is TRBJ1-3; maybe TRBD1 (5 bases). Per germline, CDR1 SGHAT and CDR2 FQNNGV. Trimming shortened V by 5 bases and J by 0 bases, and 14 bases separated the two germline ends. The CDR3 spans 16 residues. The CDR3 bases are TGTGCCAGCAGCCTGGGGACTCTGAGCTCTGGAAACACCATATATTTT. As protein: CASSLGTLSSGNTIYF.

This clonotype was picked up many times. The chain links TRBV10-3 to TRBJ2-2; D gene ambiguous. CDR1 is ENHRY, CDR2 SYGVKD, per germline. CDR3 length equals 12 residues. Trimming pared 5 bases from V and 1 base from J, leaving 2 bases between. CDR3 sequence (DNA): TGTGCCATCAGTCAGAACACCGGGGAGCTGTTTTTT. Translation gives CAISQNTGELFF.

This clonotype has ten or more counts. The chain is built from TRBV7-9 and TRBJ2-1; 12 nucleotides align to TRBD2. The junction had 5 bases not matched to a gene; V was cut back by 5 bases and J by 3 bases. The germline gives CDR1 SEHNR, CDR2 FQNEAQ (reference sequence). The CDR3 extends over 16 amino acids. CDR3 in DNA: TGTGCCAGCAGCAAAAGGACTAGCGGGGACTACAATGAGCAGTTCTTC. This encodes CASSKRTSGDYNEQFF.

This clonotype was observed many times. V is TRBV5-1 and J is TRBJ1-5; D gene unclear. This CDR3 contains 15 residues. The V end lost 0 bases, the J end lost 0 bases, and 7 bases lay between the germline ends. The germline V gene has CDR1 SGHRS and CDR2 YFSETQ. This CDR3 is CASSLEDSSNQPQHF. The CDR3 nucleotides read TGCGCCAGCAGCTTGGAGGACTCTAGCAATCAGCCCCAGCATTTT. The full variable domain, with the rest looked up from reference TRBV5-1 and TRBJ1-5, is KAGVTQTPRYLIKTRGQQVTLSCSPISGHRSVSWYQQTPGQGLQFLFEYFSETQRNKGNFPGRFSGRQFSNSRSEMNVSTLELGDSALYLCASSLEDSSNQPQHFGDGTRLSIL.

Ten or more counts support this clonotype. The V call is TRBV9, the J call TRBJ2-1; 10 nucleotides match TRBD2. CDR1 SGDLS and CDR2 YYNGEE come from the germline V gene. V dropped 0 bases and J dropped 7; count of bases not matched to a gene: 16. The CDR3 totals 19 residues. CDR3 amino acids: CASSVEEDGSGRAGNEQFF. The DNA for the CDR3 is TGTGCCAGCAGCGTAGAAGAGGATGGCAGCGGGAGGGCGGGGAATGAGCAGTTCTTC.

This clonotype turned up a few times. The chain carries TRBV4-2 and TRBJ2-4, with D possibly matching TRBD1 (6 bases). Germline V lookup: CDR1 LGHNA, CDR2 YNFKEQ. V dropped 4 bases and J dropped 0 bases, with 22 bases sitting between them. CDR3 length: 19 amino acids. The CDR3 sequence is CASSPAVGQGRLAKNIQYF. Written as DNA, the CDR3 is TGTGCCAGCAGCCCGGCCGTCGGTCAGGGGCGTCTAGCCAAAAACATTCAGTACTTC.

This clonotype was observed at least ten times. This chain connects TRBV21-1 to TRBJ1-4. TRBV21-1 is annotated as a pseudogene. The CDR3 is 20 residues long. This CDR3 is CASSKPPPSKDRTTNEKLFF. For the CDR3, the DNA is TGTGCCAGCAGCAAACCCCCCCCTAGTAAGGATCGCACAACTAATGAAAAACTGTTTTTT.

This clonotype was recorded at least ten times. V usage is TRBV6-5 and J usage is TRBJ2-3; unclear D gene. The CDR3 covers 13 residues. CDR1 is MNHEY and CDR2 is SVGAGI in the germline V gene. V dropped 2 bases and J dropped 4 bases, with 7 bases sitting between them. CDR3 region: CASSYARSDTQYF. In nucleotides, the CDR3 is TGTGCCAGCAGTTACGCTAGGTCAGATACGCAGTATTTT.

This clonotype was counted at least ten times. The gene calls are TRBV7-9 and TRBJ2-1; tentatively, D is TRBD1 (7 bases). V was cut by 0 bases and J by 7 bases, with 16 bases left in between. Per germline, CDR1 SEHNR and CDR2 FQNEAQ (reference sequence). The CDR3 sequence is 16 residues long. The DNA for the CDR3 is TGTGCCAGCAGCTTAGCGCCGGAGGGGGCGGGAAATGAGCAGTTCTTC. Amino acids: CASSLAPEGAGNEQFF.